This is a list of T cell receptor beta chains from one sample in a study of blood T cell repertoires in COVID-19. Using immunoSEQ multiplex PCR, the repertoire was profiled, and TCRdb retains in-frame clones only, with some absent. The profile covers about 160,000 clones, with about 92% appearing a single time and 4.8% taken by the ten largest. The specimen was peripheral blood. These receptors originate from a man under 40 with COVID-19, enrolled during active disease. The conserved cysteine and the conserved F or W are not part of the CDR3 here. Each record gives: CDR3 protein, V gene, J gene, CDR3 length.

ASSQEQGQGTRSYGYT	TRBV4-3	TRBJ1-2	16
ASSLNPGDITGELF	TRBV7-2	TRBJ2-2	14
ASSSTGLYGYT	TRBV5-4	TRBJ1-2	11
ASTLRNTGELF	TRBV19	TRBJ2-2	11
ASSPSEETQY	TRBV18	TRBJ2-5	10
ASSARQGSGNTQY	TRBV11-3	TRBJ2-3	13
ASSLIRYEAF	TRBV7-2	TRBJ1-1	10
ASSLDIGQEGNEQF	TRBV11-2	TRBJ2-1	14
ASSRDRGKEAF	TRBV6-5	TRBJ1-1	11
ASSLDRAYGYT	TRBV7-2	TRBJ1-2	11
ASSPGRRGRGSYNEQF	TRBV7-2	TRBJ2-1	16
ASSFPDRKGNTIY	TRBV5-5	TRBJ1-3	13